One and the same sample provided the 7 T cell receptor beta chains below, sequenced in a study of beta chain features in type 1 diabetes. Reverse transcribing all isolated RNA meant expressed TCRB transcripts were sequenced. Profiled with immunoSEQ multiplex PCR; TCRdb holds only in-frame clones, not every one. The sample comprises fewer than 900,000 clones, roughly 16% of which are singletons, and 0.02% to 0.025% rests with the top ten. Sequenced input: naive CD4+ T cells from blood. These receptors were collected from a woman aged 18-29 years in good health.

A few counts support this clone. V is TRBV10-3 and J is TRBJ2-7, with TRBD1 matching over 11 bases. Germline loops: CDR1 ENHRY, CDR2 SYGVKD. Unmatched junction bases numbered 9, after V lost 0 bases and J lost 2 bases. CDR3 size: 18 residues. The CDR3 region is CAISESEFGTGGTYEQYF. CDR3 coding DNA: TGTGCCATCAGTGAGTCAGAATTTGGGACAGGGGGGACCTACGAGCAGTACTTC.

This clone was counted only a few times. V and J are TRBV19 and TRBJ2-5, with D possibly being TRBD2 (6 bases). This CDR3 region has 12 residues. The V gene's germline CDR1 is LNHDA and CDR2 SQIVND (reference sequence). Trimming left V 5 bases short and J 7 bases short, with 11 bases between. The CDR3, as DNA: TGTGCCAGTAGTCAGGCCGGGGGGACCCAGTACTTC. It is translated as CASSQAGGTQYF.

This rearrangement joins TRBV7-6 to TRBJ2-2, with TRBD2 identical over 8 bases. This CDR3 is built from 16 residues. Germline values: CDR1 SGHVS, CDR2 FNYEAQ. With 5 bases clipped from V and 4 bases from J, the junction kept 9 bases outside the gene matches. For the CDR3, the DNA is TGTGCCAGCAGCCGGGCGGTTAGCGGGGTCACCGGGGAGCTGTTTTTT. It specifies CASSRAVSGVTGELFF.

V is TRBV27 and J is TRBJ2-5, with a tentative D call TRBD2 (6 bases). The CDR3 is made up of 15 amino acids. Trimming took off 10 bases at V and 2 bases at J, with 20 bases between the two ends. CDR1 and CDR2 (germline): MNHEY, SMNVEV (reference sequence). CDR3 nucleotide sequence: TGTGCCACTGCGGTTTCCTGGACTAATCAAGAGACCCAGTACTTC. Its translation is CATAVSWTNQETQYF.

The J gene is TRBJ2-7, the V gene TRBV28, with 9 bases fitting TRBD1. The CDR3 is 15 amino acids. Germline assignment: CDR1 MDHEN and CDR2 SYDVKM. V shed 6 bases and J 1 base; nucleotides not matched to a gene: 7. CDR3 sequence: CASRDRGTGSYEQYF. The CDR3 nucleotides read TGTGCCAGCAGGGATAGAGGGACAGGGTCCTACGAGCAGTACTTC.

This clone has more than one count but fewer than ten. The chain is built from TRBV11-2 and TRBJ2-2; the match to TRBD2 covers 9 bases. Germline V gene lookup returns CDR1 SGHAT and CDR2 FQNNGV. After removal of 2 bases from V and 7 bases from J, the junction contained 11 bases not matched to a gene. CDR3 length equals 17 residues. Here the CDR3 DNA reads TGTGCCAGCAGCTTATTCCGGCTAGCGGGACGGGTCGGGGAGCTGTTTTTT. Translated: CASSLFRLAGRVGELFF.

This clone was picked up a small number of times. The genes are TRBV5-1 and TRBJ2-1, with D unclear. V lost 4 bases to trimming and J lost 11 bases, with 10 bases between them. The CDR3 covers 11 residues. Germline-derived CDR1 and CDR2 are SGHRS and YFSETQ. The DNA for the CDR3 is TGCGCCAGCAGCATCGACGTGCAGCAGTTCTTC. It is translated as CASSIDVQQFF.